This TCR beta chain was retrieved from a study of OX40 agonist ivuxolimab in advanced cancers. Findings and caveats of the study: Both CD4+ and CD8+ T cell populations in blood had undergone clonal expansion by week 6 at 0.1 to 3.0 mg/kg. Low normalized T-cell clonal expansion also characterized some of the nonresponders.

Generated by immunoSEQ multiplex PCR, the TCRdb table keeps only in-frame clones and is missing some. The sample lists 13,000 to 15,000 clones, approximately 80% occurring once. As to this clone: The antigen remains unidentified.

The CDR3 loop spans 14 amino acids. In germline, CDR1 is SGHRS, CDR2 YFSETQ. V shed 7 bases and J shed 3 bases, with 16 bases lying between them. The chain is built from TRBV5-1 and TRBJ1-1; D is undetermined. The TCR was taken from an adult with an advanced solid tumor such as melanoma, head and neck, liver or kidney cancer. The sample was CD4+ or CD8+ T cells sorted from blood, taken in a trial of the OX40 agonist ivuxolimab. The CDR3 bases are TGCGCCAGCTGTGTCGGGAATAAGGACACTGAAGCTTTCTTT. It is translated as CASCVGNKDTEAFF.